The 29 T cell receptor beta chains listed next were all sequenced from one sample in a study of early T cells in non-severe SARS-CoV-2 infection. TCRdb reprocessed the 5' RACE reads with MiXCR, giving one entry per CDR3 protein. The repertoire holds over 30,000 distinct CDR3 sequences, with roughly 4% as singletons. Sequenced sample: whole blood. Every receptor here comes from an adult who was a healthcare worker with PCR-confirmed SARS-CoV-2 infection or an uninfected control (not recorded which).

To note about this clonotype: A much larger clone sits a single nucleotide away, making a read error possible. The chain links TRBV11-2 to TRBJ2-2; D is uncertain. The V end was cut by 0 bases, the J end by 5 bases, with 4 bases between. CDR1 and CDR2 (germline): SGHAT, FQNNGV. The CDR3 has 13 residues. The chain's CDR3 is CASSLEGTGELFF. The CDR3 DNA is TGTGCCAGCAGCTTAGAAGGGACCGGGGAGCTGTTTTTT. Complete variable domain (other parts from reference TRBV11-2 and TRBJ2-2): EAGVAQSPRYKIIEKRQSVAFWCNPISGHATLYWYQQILGQGPKLLIQFQNNGVVDDSQLPKDRFSAERLKGVDSTLKIQPAKLEDSAVYLCASSLEGTGELFFGEGSRLTVL.

The sample holds many counts of this clonotype. V is TRBV28 and J is TRBJ1-2, with D perhaps matching TRBD1 (6 bases). Trimming cost V 4 bases and J 5 bases, with 20 bases left between them. The germline gives CDR1 MDHEN, CDR2 SYDVKM. The CDR3 runs to 16 residues. As DNA, the CDR3 is TGTGCCAGCAGTTCCCCCGAAGGGGGGGGCGCGTATGGCTACACCTTC. Its translation is CASSSPEGGGAYGYTF.

This clonotype was observed many times. The chain employs TRBV20-1 and TRBJ1-5; D not certain. CDR3 size: 14 residues. V dropped 2 bases and J dropped 0 bases, with 8 bases sitting between them. CDR1 is DFQATT, CDR2 SNEGSKA, per germline (reference sequence). CDR3 sequence: CSARSGNSNQPQHF. The CDR3 DNA sequence: TGCAGTGCTAGAAGCGGTAATAGCAATCAGCCCCAGCATTTT.

Many counts were recorded for this clonotype. The V gene is TRBV20-1, the J gene TRBJ2-1, with D unclear. CDR1 and CDR2 from the germline V gene are DFQATT and SNEGSKA (reference sequence). CDR3 length: 13 residues. Between the trimmed V and J ends, which lost 7 bases and 0 bases, there was a span of 10 bases. The CDR3 sequence: CSVSSHSYNEQFF. The CDR3 DNA follows: TGCAGTGTGAGTAGCCACTCCTACAATGAGCAGTTCTTC.

The chain joins TRBV6-6 to TRBJ1-1; D unresolved. The CDR3 spans 11 residues. Germline V CDR1 and CDR2: MNHNY, SVGAGI (reference sequence). Trimming stripped 8 bases from V and 1 base from J, with 5 bases between. The DNA for the CDR3 is TGTGCCAGCGGTGGGAACACTGAAGCTTTCTTT. It is translated as CASGGNTEAFF.

A remark on this clonotype: A much larger clonotype is one base distant, so this may be a read error. V and J are TRBV20-1 and TRBJ2-7; D ambiguous. Trimming pared 6 bases from V and 5 bases from J, leaving 17 bases between. CDR3 length: 13 amino acids. Germline V gives CDR1 DFQATT, CDR2 SNEGSKA (reference sequence). This chain's CDR3 is CSAAPTKSDEQYF. The DNA of the CDR3 is TGCAGTGCAGCCCCCACCAAGAGCGACGAGCAGTACTTC.

This clonotype has ten or more counts. The CDR3: CASRAGLAGAYEQFF. For the CDR3, the DNA is TGTGCCAGCAGAGCGGGACTAGCGGGGGCTTATGAGCAGTTCTTC. V is TRBV12-3 or TRBV12-4 and J is TRBJ2-1; TRBD2 aligns across 14 bases. V trimming: 6 bases; J trimming: 8 bases; junction bases outside the gene matches: 6. CDR3 size: 15 residues.

This clonotype was detected many times. An end of the junction differs from the germline gene, which may be a read error. The chain combines TRBV7-7 with TRBJ2-3, with 8 bases identical to TRBD2. The CDR3 length is 14 residues. The germline V gene encodes CDR1 SSHAT and CDR2 FNYEAQ (reference sequence). The DNA of the CDR3 is TGTGCTAGCAGCCGGGGGGGGAAAATGGATACGCAGTATTTT. Its translation is CASSRGGKMDTQYF.

At least ten counts were recorded for this clonotype. The CDR3 nucleotides are TGTGCCAGCAGTTTACGGGACCGGGGCTACGAGCAGTACTTC. Translation: CASSLRDRGYEQYF. The rearrangement links TRBV12-3 or TRBV12-4 to TRBJ2-7; D is possibly TRBD1 or TRBD2 (5 bases each). The CDR3 is 14 residues long. Trimming cost V 2 bases and J 3 bases, with 11 bases left between them.

This clonotype appeared many times. The rearrangement links TRBV7-2 to TRBJ2-7; TRBD1 agrees at 9 bases. V shed 0 bases, J shed 7 bases, and the junction held 7 bases outside the gene matches. This CDR3 has 15 amino acids. Germline V gene data show CDR1 as SGHTA and CDR2 as FQGNSA. The CDR3 bases are TGTGCCAGCAGCTTAGCCGGGACAGGGACTCTGGAGCAGTACTTC. Translating gives CASSLAGTGTLEQYF.

In its sample, this clonotype was seen many times. The rearrangement joins TRBV9 to TRBJ1-2; 8 bases map to TRBD1. Germline V gene lookup returns CDR1 SGDLS and CDR2 YYNGEE. V gave up 4 bases and J gave up 0 bases; unmatched junction bases: 5. CDR3 length: 15 residues. The CDR3 reads CASSFQGAANYGYTF. CDR3 coding DNA: TGTGCCAGCAGCTTCCAGGGGGCGGCTAACTATGGCTACACCTTC.

This clonotype showed up many times. The chain has TRBV10-3 and TRBJ2-5; D is unresolved. The germline gives CDR1 ENHRY, CDR2 SYGVKD. The CDR3 runs to 11 residues. The V and J ends lost 4 bases and 4 bases respectively, with 4 bases between them. DNA for the CDR3: TGTGCCATCAGTGTAGGAGAGACCCAGTACTTC. Protein: CAISVGETQYF.

V gene TRBV20-1 combines with J gene TRBJ2-1, with TRBD1 matching 7 bases. The CDR3 consists of 13 residues. J lost 4 bases, V lost 5 bases, and 5 bases had no gene match. Germline lookup yields CDR1 DFQATT and CDR2 SNEGSKA (reference sequence). This chain's CDR3 is CSASETGYNEQFF. The CDR3 nucleotides read TGCAGTGCTTCTGAGACAGGGTACAATGAGCAGTTCTTC.

By frequency in the sample, this clonotype is medium-sized. The chain joins TRBV6-6 to TRBJ1-5; D remains ambiguous. V lost 6 bases and J lost 2, with 14 bases in between. The CDR3 runs 15 residues. CDR1 and CDR2 from the germline V gene are MNHNY and SVGAGI (reference sequence). CDR3 DNA sequence: TGTGCCAGCAGACCCGGGCCCGGGGGCAATCAGCCCCAGCATTTT. Amino acid sequence: CASRPGPGGNQPQHF.

In its sample, this clonotype was seen many times. This chain joins TRBV12-3 or TRBV12-4 and TRBJ2-2; TRBD2 matches at 11 bases. The CDR3 length is 14 residues. V dropped 2 bases and J dropped 7; count of bases not matched to a gene: 0. The CDR3 spells CASSLTSGGGELFF. The CDR3 nucleotides are TGTGCCAGCAGTTTAACTAGCGGGGGCGGGGAGCTGTTTTTT.

The table lists this clonotype with many counts. The chain combines TRBV29-1 with TRBJ1-2; D remains ambiguous. The germline gives CDR1 SQVTM, CDR2 ANQGSEA. The CDR3 totals 12 residues. V dropped 6 bases and J dropped 4 bases, with 12 bases sitting between them. The CDR3 spells CSVSGQPYGYTF. DNA of the CDR3: TGCAGCGTCAGCGGGCAGCCCTATGGCTACACCTTC.

The rearrangement joins TRBV6-2 or TRBV6-3 to TRBJ2-3, with D perhaps matching TRBD2 (6 bases). V shed 5 bases and J shed 2 bases, with 17 bases lying between them. CDR1 is MNHEY and CDR2 is SVGEGT in the germline V gene. This CDR3 is 16 amino acids long. The chain's CDR3 is CASSPYAGTFTDTQYF. The CDR3 nucleotides read TGTGCCAGCAGTCCCTACGCGGGGACCTTCACAGATACGCAGTATTTT.

This clonotype was found a few times. The J gene is TRBJ2-1, the V gene TRBV9; D is ambiguous. Germline V lookup: CDR1 SGDLS, CDR2 YYNGEE. With 1 base removed from V and 0 bases from J, the gap between germline ends came to 14 bases. This CDR3 has 17 residues. The CDR3 here is CASSVQAGVSSYNEQFF. The CDR3 DNA reads as TGTGCCAGCAGCGTACAGGCTGGAGTTAGCTCCTACAATGAGCAGTTCTTC.

Judged by abundance, this clonotype is medium-sized. The CDR3 region has the DNA TGTGCCAGCAGCTGGGACTCTGGAGAAGAGACCCAGTACTTC. Protein sequence: CASSWDSGEETQYF. V and J are TRBV5-5 and TRBJ2-5; D perhaps matches TRBD2 (6 bases). The CDR3 length is 14 residues. Germline loops: CDR1 SGHKS, CDR2 YYEKEE (reference sequence). Deletions cut 3 bases from V and 3 bases from J, with 12 bases between. Combining the CDR3 with reference TRBV5-5 and TRBJ2-5 gives the whole variable domain DAGVTQSPTHLIKTRGQQVTLRCSPISGHKSVSWYQQVLGQGPQFIFQYYEKEERGRGNFPDRFSARQFPNYSSELNVNALLLGDSALYLCASSWDSGEETQYFGPGTRLLVL.

This clonotype has ten or more counts. The chain employs TRBV25-1 and TRBJ2-7, with D unresolved. The V end was cut by 3 bases, the J end by 1 base, with 4 bases between. The CDR3 contains 12 residues. Per germline, CDR1 MGHDK and CDR2 SYGVNS. Here the CDR3 reads CASSESSYEQYF. The CDR3 region has the DNA TGTGCCAGCAGTGAGAGTTCCTACGAGCAGTACTTC.

The sample holds a few counts of this clonotype. This chain connects TRBV14 to TRBJ2-7; no definite D call. Germline CDR1 and CDR2: SGHDN and FVKESK. V lost 0 bases and J lost 4, with 16 bases in between. The CDR3 runs 16 residues. CDR3 protein: CASSQDGSAGLYEQYF. CDR3 sequence (DNA): TGTGCCAGCAGCCAAGATGGATCGGCTGGGCTGTACGAGCAGTACTTC.

The gene calls are TRBV6-5 and TRBJ2-7, with 11 bases matching TRBD2. V lost 4 bases, J lost 7 bases, and 0 bases stayed unmatched. From germline, CDR1 is MNHEY and CDR2 SVGAGI. CDR3 length equals 12 residues. The CDR3 sequence: CASSSSGGEQYF. DNA for the CDR3: TGTGCCAGCAGTTCTAGCGGGGGGGAGCAGTACTTC.

This clonotype showed up many times. The chain couples TRBV10-3 to TRBJ2-3; 10 bases line up with TRBD2. Germline V gives CDR1 ENHRY, CDR2 SYGVKD. V lost 3 bases, J lost 4 bases, and 4 bases stayed unmatched. CDR3 length equals 15 residues. CDR3 in amino acids: CAISDQRGGPDTQYF. Written as DNA, the CDR3 is TGTGCCATCAGTGATCAGCGGGGGGGTCCAGATACGCAGTATTTT.

The table lists this clonotype with many counts. This chain uses TRBV7-6 with TRBJ1-5; 7 nucleotides match TRBD1. The trim removed 5 bases at V and 3 bases at J, leaving 13 bases unmatched. This CDR3 region has 17 residues. Germline CDR1 and CDR2: SGHVS and FNYEAQ. The CDR3 region is CASSGYPVTGFNQPQHF. In nucleotides, the CDR3 is TGTGCCAGCAGCGGCTACCCCGTGACAGGGTTCAATCAGCCCCAGCATTTT.

In its sample, this clonotype was seen many times. The chain joins TRBV6-1 to TRBJ2-5; 7 nucleotides agree with TRBD1. After removal of 1 base from V and 6 bases from J, the junction contained 2 bases not matched to a gene. The CDR3 covers 13 residues. The germline V gene has CDR1 MNHNS and CDR2 SASEGT. CDR3 DNA: TGTGCCAGCAGTGAAGACAGGGGACAGACCCAGTACTTC. Its protein is CASSEDRGQTQYF.

This clonotype has at least ten counts. The V call is TRBV6-4, the J call TRBJ1-6; no firm D call. Germline V lookup: CDR1 MRHNA, CDR2 SNTAGT. This CDR3 spans 13 amino acids. The V end was cut by 6 bases, the J end by 10 bases, with 13 bases between. Here the CDR3 DNA reads TGTGCCAGCAGCTCTTGGGTAGGGTCACCCCTCCACTTT. Translating gives CASSSWVGSPLHF.

V gene TRBV24-1 combines with J gene TRBJ2-4; D gene unclear. This CDR3 region has 14 residues. V was trimmed by 4 bases and J by 0 bases, leaving 6 bases between them. Germline V CDR1 and CDR2: KGHDR, SFDVKD. The CDR3 nucleotides are TGTGCCACCAGTGAGGGAATAGCCAAAAACATTCAGTACTTC. Protein: CATSEGIAKNIQYF.

This clonotype was counted at least ten times. The CDR3 here is CASSPGLAQQFF. As DNA, the CDR3 is TGTGCCAGCAGTCCGGGACTAGCGCAGCAGTTCTTC. V is TRBV7-3 and J is TRBJ2-1; 10 nucleotides agree with TRBD2. The CDR3 extends over 12 amino acids. Germline loops: CDR1 SGHTA, CDR2 FQGTGA. After removal of 6 bases from V and 11 bases from J, the junction contained 4 bases not matched to a gene.

This clonotype was observed many times. The chain combines TRBV12-3 or TRBV12-4 with TRBJ1-5; maybe TRBD1 (6 bases). The V end was cut by 7 bases, the J end by 7 bases, with 20 bases between. The CDR3 sequence is 15 residues long. The CDR3 sequence: CASTLGAAEGQPQHF. Written as DNA, the CDR3 is TGTGCCAGCACCCTGGGGGCGGCGGAGGGGCAGCCCCAGCATTTT.